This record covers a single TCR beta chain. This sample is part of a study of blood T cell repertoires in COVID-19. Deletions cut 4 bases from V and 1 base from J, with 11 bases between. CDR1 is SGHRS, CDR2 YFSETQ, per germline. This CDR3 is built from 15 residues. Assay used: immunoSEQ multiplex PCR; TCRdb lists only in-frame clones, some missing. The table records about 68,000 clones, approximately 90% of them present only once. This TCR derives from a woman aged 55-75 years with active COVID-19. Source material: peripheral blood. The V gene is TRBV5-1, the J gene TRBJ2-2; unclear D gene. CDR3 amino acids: CASSNSMGNTGELFF. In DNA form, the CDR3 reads TGCGCCAGCAGCAACAGTATGGGGAACACCGGGGAGCTGTTTTTT.